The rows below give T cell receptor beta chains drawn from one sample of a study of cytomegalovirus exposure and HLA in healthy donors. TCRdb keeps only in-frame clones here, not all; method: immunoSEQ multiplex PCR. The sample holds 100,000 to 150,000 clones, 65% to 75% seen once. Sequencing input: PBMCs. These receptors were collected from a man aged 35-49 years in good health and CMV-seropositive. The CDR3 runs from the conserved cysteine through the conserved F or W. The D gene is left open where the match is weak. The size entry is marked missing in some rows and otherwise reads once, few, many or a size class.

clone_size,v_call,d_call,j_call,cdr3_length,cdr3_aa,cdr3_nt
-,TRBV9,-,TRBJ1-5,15,CASSVGPGGYQPQHF,TGTGCCAGCAGCGTAGGGCCAGGAGGATATCAGCCCCAGCATTTT
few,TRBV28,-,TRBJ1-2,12,CASSLGIRGYTF,TGTGCCAGCAGTTTAGGCATCCGAGGCTACACCTTC
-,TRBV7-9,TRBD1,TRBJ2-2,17,CASSIGPGQGASGELFF,TGTGCCAGCAGCATAGGACCGGGACAGGGGGCCTCCGGGGAGCTGTTTTTT
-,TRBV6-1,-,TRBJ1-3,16,CASSEARLDSGNTIYF,TGTGCCAGCAGTGAAGCGCGGTTAGATTCTGGAAACACCATATATTTT
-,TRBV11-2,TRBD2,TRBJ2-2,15,CASRLAGANTGELFF,TGTGCCAGCAGGTTAGCGGGAGCGAACACCGGGGAGCTGTTTTTT
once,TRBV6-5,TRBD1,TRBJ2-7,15,CASSYIRTGAYEQYF,TGTGCCAGCAGTTACATACGGACAGGGGCCTACGAGCAGTACTTC
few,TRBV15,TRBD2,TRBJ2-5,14,CATSRGSGGETQYF,TGTGCCACCAGCAGAGGTTCGGGGGGAGAGACCCAGTACTTC
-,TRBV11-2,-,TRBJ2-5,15,CASSLASTYQETQYF,TGTGCCAGCAGCTTAGCGTCTACGTACCAAGAGACCCAGTACTTC
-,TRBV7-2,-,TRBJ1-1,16,CASTVPLTGTNTEAFF,TGTGCCAGCACCGTACCTCTGACTGGAACGAACACTGAAGCTTTCTTT
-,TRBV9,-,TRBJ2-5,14,CASSVGSGQETQYF,TGTGCCAGCAGCGTAGGTAGCGGCCAAGAGACCCAGTACTTC
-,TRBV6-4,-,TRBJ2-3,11,CASSAGDTQYF,TGTGCCAGCTCAGCCGGGGATACGCAGTATTTT
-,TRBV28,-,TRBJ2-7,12,CAVMSGLNEQYF,TGTGCCGTCATGTCAGGGTTGAACGAGCAGTACTTC
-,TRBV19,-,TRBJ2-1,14,CASSIKEIGNEQFF,TGTGCCAGTAGTATTAAGGAGATAGGAAATGAGCAGTTCTTC
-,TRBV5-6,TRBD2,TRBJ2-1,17,CASMGGFGARPYNEQFF,TGTGCCAGCATGGGGGGGTTCGGTGCTAGGCCCTACAATGAGCAGTTCTTC
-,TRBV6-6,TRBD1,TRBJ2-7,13,CASEDRGLYEQYF,TGTGCCAGCGAGGACAGGGGGCTCTACGAGCAGTACTTC
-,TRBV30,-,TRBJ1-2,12,CAWRSQYRGYTF,TGTGCCTGGAGAAGCCAGTACAGGGGCTACACCTTC
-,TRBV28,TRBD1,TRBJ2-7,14,CASRRQGVSYEQYF,TGTGCCAGCCGAAGACAGGGTGTGTCCTACGAGCAGTACTTC
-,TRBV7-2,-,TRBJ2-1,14,CASSLAPGYNEQFF,TGTGCCAGCAGCTTAGCGCCGGGTTACAATGAGCAGTTCTTC
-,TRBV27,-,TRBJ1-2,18,CASSLTPGGWGYTSGYTF,TGTGCCAGCAGTTTGACCCCGGGGGGATGGGGGTATACATCTGGCTACACCTTC
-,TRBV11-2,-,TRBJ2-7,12,CASSNRVGEQYF,TGTGCCAGCAGCAACAGGGTTGGCGAGCAGTACTTC
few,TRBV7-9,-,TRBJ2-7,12,CASWGGDGEQYF,TGTGCCAGCTGGGGAGGTGACGGCGAGCAGTACTTC
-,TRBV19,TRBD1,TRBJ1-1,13,CASRLQGGTEAFF,TGTGCCAGTAGGCTACAGGGGGGAACTGAAGCTTTCTTT
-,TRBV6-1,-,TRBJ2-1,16,CASSAWGGAGYNEQFF,TGTGCCAGCAGTGCTTGGGGGGGGGCAGGTTACAATGAGCAGTTCTTC
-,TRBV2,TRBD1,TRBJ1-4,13,CAIDTGGREKLFF,TGTGCCATCGACACAGGGGGTCGGGAAAAACTGTTTTTT
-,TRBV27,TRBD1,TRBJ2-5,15,CASGRTGTLQETQYF,TGTGCCAGCGGACGGACAGGGACTTTGCAAGAGACCCAGTACTTC
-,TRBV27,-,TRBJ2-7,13,CASRVGGSYEQYF,TGTGCCAGCCGGGTGGGGGGCTCCTACGAGCAGTACTTC
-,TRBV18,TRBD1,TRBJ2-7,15,CASSADRAGSYEQYF,TGTGCCAGCTCCGCGGACAGGGCCGGCTCCTACGAGCAGTACTTC
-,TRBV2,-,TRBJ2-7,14,CASSDVGRVDEQYF,TGTGCCAGCAGTGACGTGGGCAGGGTTGACGAGCAGTACTTC
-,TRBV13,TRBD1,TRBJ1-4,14,CASSFRDRREKLFF,TGTGCCAGCAGCTTCCGGGACAGGCGTGAAAAACTGTTTTTT
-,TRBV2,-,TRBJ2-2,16,CASILFRGLNTGELFF,TGTGCCAGCATTCTCTTTCGGGGTCTGAACACCGGGGAGCTGTTTTTT
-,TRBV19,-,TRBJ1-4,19,CASSLHRPGDIGTNEKLFF,TGTGCCAGTAGTCTCCATAGGCCCGGGGACATTGGAACTAATGAAAAACTGTTTTTT
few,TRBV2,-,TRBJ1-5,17,CASSDNRQGGQGQPQHF,TGTGCCAGCAGTGATAACCGTCAGGGTGGGCAGGGGCAGCCCCAGCATTTT
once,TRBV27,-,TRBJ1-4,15,CASSSTGATNEKLFF,TGTGCCAGCAGTTCCACGGGTGCAACTAATGAAAAACTGTTTTTT
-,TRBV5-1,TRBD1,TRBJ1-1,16,CASTQRPGQENSEAFF,TGCGCCAGCACCCAACGACCGGGACAGGAGAACTCTGAAGCTTTCTTT
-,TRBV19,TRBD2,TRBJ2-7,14,CASRTSGSDYEQYF,TGTGCCAGTAGGACTAGCGGATCCGATTACGAGCAGTACTTC
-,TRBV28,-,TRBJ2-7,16,CASSFSTRWVAYEQYF,TGTGCCAGCAGTTTTTCGACCAGGTGGGTGGCCTACGAGCAGTACTTC
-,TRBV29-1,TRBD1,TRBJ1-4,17,CSVVLTRQGATNEKLFF,TGCAGCGTTGTTCTGACCCGACAGGGGGCAACTAATGAAAAACTGTTTTTT
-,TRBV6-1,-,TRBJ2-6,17,CASSEAAAISGANVLTF,TGTGCCAGCAGTGAAGCCGCAGCGATCTCTGGGGCCAACGTCCTGACTTTC
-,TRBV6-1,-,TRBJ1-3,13,CASIQGSGNTIYF,TGTGCCAGCATACAGGGAAGTGGAAACACCATATATTTT
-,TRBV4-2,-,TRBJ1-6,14,CASSQERVGSPLHF,TGTGCCAGCAGCCAAGAGAGGGTGGGTTCACCCCTCCACTTT
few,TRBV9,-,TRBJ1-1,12,CASSERTAEAFF,TGTGCCAGCAGCGAACGGACAGCTGAAGCTTTCTTT
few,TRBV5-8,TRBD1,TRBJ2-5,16,CASSFAGTGVGETQYF,TGTGCCAGCAGCTTCGCCGGGACAGGGGTTGGGGAGACCCAGTACTTC